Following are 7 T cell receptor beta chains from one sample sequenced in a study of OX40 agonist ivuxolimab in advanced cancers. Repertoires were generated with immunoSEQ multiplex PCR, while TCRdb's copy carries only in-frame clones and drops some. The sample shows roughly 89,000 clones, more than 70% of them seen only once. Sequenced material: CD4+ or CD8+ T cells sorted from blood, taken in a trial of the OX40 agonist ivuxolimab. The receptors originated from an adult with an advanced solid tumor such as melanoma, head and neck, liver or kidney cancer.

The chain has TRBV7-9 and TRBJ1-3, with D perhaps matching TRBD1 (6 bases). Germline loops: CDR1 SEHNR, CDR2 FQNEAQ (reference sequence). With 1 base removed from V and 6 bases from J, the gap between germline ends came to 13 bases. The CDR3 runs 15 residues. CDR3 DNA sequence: TGTGCCAGCAGCTTAGTCCGCAGGGGAGAAAACACCATATATTTT. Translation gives CASSLVRRGENTIYF.

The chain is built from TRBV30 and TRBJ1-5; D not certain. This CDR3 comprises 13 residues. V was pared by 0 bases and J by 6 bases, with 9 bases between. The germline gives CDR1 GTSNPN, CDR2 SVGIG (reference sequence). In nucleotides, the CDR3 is TGTGCCTGGAGTGTAAAAGACGGTCAGCCCCAGCATTTT. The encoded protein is CAWSVKDGQPQHF.

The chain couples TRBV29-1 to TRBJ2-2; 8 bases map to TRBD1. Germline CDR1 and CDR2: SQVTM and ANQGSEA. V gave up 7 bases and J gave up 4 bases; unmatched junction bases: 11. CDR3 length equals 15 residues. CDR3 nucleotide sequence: TGCAGCGCTGGCAGGGGGCGAGGAGGCACCGGGGAGCTGTTTTTT. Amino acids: CSAGRGRGGTGELFF.

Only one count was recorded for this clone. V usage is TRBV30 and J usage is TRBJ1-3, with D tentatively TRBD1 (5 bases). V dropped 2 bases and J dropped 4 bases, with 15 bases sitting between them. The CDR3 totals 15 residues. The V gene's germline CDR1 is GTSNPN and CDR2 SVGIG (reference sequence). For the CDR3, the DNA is TGTGCCTGGAGTCCCCTTTTGGGGCCGGGAAACACCATATATTTT. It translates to CAWSPLLGPGNTIYF.

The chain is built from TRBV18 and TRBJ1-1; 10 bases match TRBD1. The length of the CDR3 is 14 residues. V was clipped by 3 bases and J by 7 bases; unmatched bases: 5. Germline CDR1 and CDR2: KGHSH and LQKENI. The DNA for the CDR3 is TGTGCCAGCTCACCTGGGACAGGGGACGTTGAAGCTTTCTTT. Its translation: CASSPGTGDVEAFF.

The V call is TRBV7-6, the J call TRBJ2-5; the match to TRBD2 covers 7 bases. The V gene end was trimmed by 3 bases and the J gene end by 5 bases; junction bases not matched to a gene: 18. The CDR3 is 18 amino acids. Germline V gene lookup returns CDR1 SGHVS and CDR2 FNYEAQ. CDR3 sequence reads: CASSFTLLAAGVSETQYF. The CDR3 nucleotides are TGTGCCAGCAGCTTTACTCTTCTCGCGGCGGGAGTCTCGGAGACCCAGTACTTC. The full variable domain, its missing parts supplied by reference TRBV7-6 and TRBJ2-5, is GAGVSQSPRYKVTKRGQDVALRCDPISGHVSLYWYRQALGQGPEFLTYFNYEAQQDKSGLPNDRFSAERPEGSISTLTIQRTEQRDSAMYRCASSFTLLAAGVSETQYFGPGTRLLVL.

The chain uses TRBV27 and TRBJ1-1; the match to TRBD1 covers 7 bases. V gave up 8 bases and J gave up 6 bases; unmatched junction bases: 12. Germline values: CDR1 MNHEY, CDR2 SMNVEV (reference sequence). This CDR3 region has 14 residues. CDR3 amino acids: CASGILTGYSEAFF. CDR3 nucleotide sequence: TGTGCCAGCGGCATACTGACAGGGTATTCTGAAGCTTTCTTT.